This T cell receptor (beta chain) was sequenced in a study of blood T cells in healthy people across ages. A second PCR, run for about 7 to 11 cycles, used a sample-barcoded 5' primer plus a J-beta primer mix. Each cDNA was tagged by a template-switch adaptor containing 12 random nucleotides. TCRdb redid the calling of the 5' RACE reads with MiXCR, one entry per CDR3 protein. Altogether 1.4 million to 1.5 million distinct CDR3 sequences are present, around 42% being singletons, with the ten largest covering 7% to 9.5%. This CDR3 has 15 amino acids. V lost 4 bases and J lost 1; bases outside the gene matches: 3. The germline CDR1 and CDR2 sequences are SNHLY and FYNNEI. In each sample, at least 6.5 million PBMCs were isolated.

The chain uses TRBV2 and TRBJ1-1, with 10 bases aligning to TRBD1. The sequencing input was blood. This clonotype was sampled from a woman younger than 35 in good health. DNA of the CDR3: TGTGCCAGCAGTGCGGACAGGGGGGGGAACACTGAAGCTTTCTTT. This codes for CASSADRGGNTEAFF.